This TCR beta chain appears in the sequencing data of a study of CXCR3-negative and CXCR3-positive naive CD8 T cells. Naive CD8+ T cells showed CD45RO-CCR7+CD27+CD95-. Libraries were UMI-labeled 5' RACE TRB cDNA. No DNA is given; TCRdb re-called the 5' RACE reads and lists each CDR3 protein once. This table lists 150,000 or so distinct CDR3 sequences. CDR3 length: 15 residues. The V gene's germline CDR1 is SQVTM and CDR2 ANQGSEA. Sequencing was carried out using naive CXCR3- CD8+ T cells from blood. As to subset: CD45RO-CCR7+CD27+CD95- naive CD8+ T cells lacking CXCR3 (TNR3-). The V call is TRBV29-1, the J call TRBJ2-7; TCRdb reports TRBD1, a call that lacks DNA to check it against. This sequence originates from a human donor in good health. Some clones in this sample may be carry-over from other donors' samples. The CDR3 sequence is CSVEDVGTGVYEQYF.